The entry below gives a single T cell receptor beta chain sequence along with its context. At the DNA level, this CDR3 is encoded by other sequences in the same sample as well. These data belong to a study of shared T cell receptors in the human thymus. The method was immunoSEQ multiplex PCR; TCRdb's version includes in-frame clones alone and lacks a portion of them. This table has fewer than 700,000 clones, 85% to 90% appearing once. This same sample was also taken into another study, of human thymus T cells.

The sample consisted of thymocytes. The receptor was isolated from a boy younger than two with a congenital heart defect.

As DNA, the CDR3 is TGCAGTGCTAGACAGGGATACGAGCAGTACTTC. Its translation is CSARQGYEQYF. This chain joins TRBV20-1 and TRBJ2-7, with D possibly being TRBD1 (5 bases). The CDR3 loop spans 11 amino acids. Trimming pared 2 bases from V and 4 bases from J, leaving 6 bases between. The germline V gene encodes CDR1 DFQATT and CDR2 SNEGSKA (reference sequence).